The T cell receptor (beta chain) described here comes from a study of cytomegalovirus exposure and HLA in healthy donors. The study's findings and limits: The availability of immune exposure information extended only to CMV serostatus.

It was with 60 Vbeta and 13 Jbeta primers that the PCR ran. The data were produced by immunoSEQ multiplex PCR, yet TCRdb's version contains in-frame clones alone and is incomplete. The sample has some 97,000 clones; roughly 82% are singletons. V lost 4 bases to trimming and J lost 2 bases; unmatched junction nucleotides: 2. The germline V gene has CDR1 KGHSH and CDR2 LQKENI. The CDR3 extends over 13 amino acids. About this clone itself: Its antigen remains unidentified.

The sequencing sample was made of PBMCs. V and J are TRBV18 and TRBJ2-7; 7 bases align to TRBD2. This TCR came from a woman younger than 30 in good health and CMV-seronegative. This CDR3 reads CASSLGTTYEQYF. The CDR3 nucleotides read TGTGCCAGCTCACTAGGGACTACCTACGAGCAGTACTTC. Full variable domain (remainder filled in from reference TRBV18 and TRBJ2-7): NAGVMQNPRHLVRRRGQEARLRCSPMKGHSHVYWYRQLPEEGLKFMVYLQKENIIDESGMPKERFSAEFPKEGPSILRIQQVVRGDSAAYFCASSLGTTYEQYFGPGTRLTVT.